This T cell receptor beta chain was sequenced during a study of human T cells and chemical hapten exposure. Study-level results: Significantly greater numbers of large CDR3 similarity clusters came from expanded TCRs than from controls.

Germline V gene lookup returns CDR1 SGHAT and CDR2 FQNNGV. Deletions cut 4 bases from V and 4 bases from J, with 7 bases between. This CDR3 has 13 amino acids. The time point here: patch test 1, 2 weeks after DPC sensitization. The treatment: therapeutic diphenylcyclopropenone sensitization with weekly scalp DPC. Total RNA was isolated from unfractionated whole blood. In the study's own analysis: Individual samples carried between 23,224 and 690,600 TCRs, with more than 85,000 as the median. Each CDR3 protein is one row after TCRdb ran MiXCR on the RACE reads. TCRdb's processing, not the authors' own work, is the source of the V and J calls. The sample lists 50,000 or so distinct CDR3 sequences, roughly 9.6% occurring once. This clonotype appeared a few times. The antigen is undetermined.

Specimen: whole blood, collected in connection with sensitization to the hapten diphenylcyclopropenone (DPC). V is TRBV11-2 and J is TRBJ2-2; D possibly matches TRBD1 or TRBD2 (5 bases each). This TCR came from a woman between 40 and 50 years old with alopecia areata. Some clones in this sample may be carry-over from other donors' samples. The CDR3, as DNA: TGTGCCAGCAGCTCCGGGACCACCGGGGAGCTGTTTTTT. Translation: CASSSGTTGELFF.